This T cell receptor (beta chain) derives from a study of T cells expressing NK-cell markers (dated by TCRdb to between 2020 and 2021). Study-wide context: In sorted CD3+CD56+NKG2C+, CD3+CD56+NKG2C- and CD3+CD56-NKG2C+ T-cell subsets from several donors, TCR beta-chain repertoires were profiled. Among the eight sequenced donors, seven were HCMV-seropositive and one was HCMV-seronegative. The libraries were sequenced on Illumina HiSeq 2000/2500, MiSeq or NextSeq, producing 2 x 150 bp reads. All eight donors whose samples were sequenced were randomly selected healthy volunteers, three of them men and five women.

A note on this clonotype: The target of this receptor is not known.

HCMV-specific IgG was detected in serum with a commercial ELISA kit to determine HCMV serostatus. Ficoll density gradient centrifugation was used to isolate peripheral blood mononuclear cells from blood. From cysteine to phenylalanine, the CDR3 is 16 amino acids long. Nucleotide data are not available. The CDR1 and CDR2 encoded by the germline V gene (reference sequence) are SGHKS and YYEKEE. Data came from an Illumina HiSeq 2000. The TCR beta cDNA libraries were made using 5'RACE template switching, a step that added both a universal primer site and unique molecular identifiers. Priming for cDNA synthesis came from the TCR beta constant segment, and two successive PCR amplification steps followed. In the paper's pipeline: MIGEC was used to demultiplex reads and group reads by UMI, and MiTCR was used to assemble and quantify clonotypes. To exclude erroneous sequences, any TCR cDNA sequence not supported by at least two reads was discarded. The tcR package was used for downstream repertoire analysis, with clonotypes matched between fractions based on CDR3 nucleotide sequence plus V segment. VDJmatch was used to annotate antigen specificity against VDJdb, with one amino acid substitution in CDR3 permitted. TCRdb reprocessed the reads into one record per CDR3 protein sequence, lacking DNA. TCRdb's processing, not the authors' own work, is the source of the V and J calls. The sample's table lists a count of approximately 170,000 distinct CDR3 sequences. Around 20% of the sample belongs to the ten largest clones.

What the authors observed across the whole study: It remained unclear whether the expanded NKG2C-expressing T cell clones were specific for HCMV antigens. Those dominant clonotypes were again the most abundant among CD3+CD56-NKG2C+ cells in a handful of donors, at roughly 28.3-65%. In roughly six donors, the dominant CD3+CD56+NKG2C+ clonotypes were among the top 10 CD8+ clonotypes and accounted for roughly 1.0-8% of CD8+ T cells.

In this chain, TRBV5-5 is recombined with TRBJ1-3. The sample taken for sequencing was blood T cells: a sorted CD56 or NKG2C T cell subset, CD4+ or CD8+ T cells, or bulk PBMC T cells (not recorded which). This TCR was recovered from a man aged 18-70 years in good health. The CDR3: CASSLLIGGSGNTIYF.